Listed here are 19 T cell receptor beta chains from one sample, sequenced in a study of neurological immune-mediated disorders. TCRdb re-analysed the 5' RACE reads in MiXCR, keeping a single row per CDR3 protein. Altogether approximately 37,000 distinct CDR3 sequences are present, about 3.8% being singletons, with the ten largest covering roughly 2.2%. Sequenced input: PBMCs. The source of these receptors is a man in his thirties or forties with multiple sclerosis.

This clonotype was counted many times. The gene calls are TRBV7-2 and TRBJ1-2; the D gene is possibly TRBD1 (5 bases). This CDR3 is 15 amino acids long. The V gene lost 1 base and the J gene lost 2 bases, with 11 bases spanning the gap. Germline V gene lookup returns CDR1 SGHTA and CDR2 FQGNSA. The CDR3 loop reads CASSLEFQGNYGYTF. The CDR3 DNA sequence: TGTGCCAGCAGCTTAGAGTTCCAGGGAAACTATGGCTACACCTTC.

This clonotype was observed at least ten times. The chain couples TRBV20-1 to TRBJ1-4; D remains unclear. The V gene lost 3 bases and the J gene lost 4 bases, with 12 bases spanning the gap. Germline V lookup: CDR1 DFQATT, CDR2 SNEGSKA (reference sequence). This CDR3 is built from 14 residues. The CDR3 region is CSASFQPDNEKLFF. CDR3 DNA: TGCAGTGCTAGTTTCCAACCCGATAATGAAAAACTGTTTTTT.

The sample holds many counts of this clonotype. The chain is built from TRBV3-1 and TRBJ1-1; no clear D. V lost 1 base and J lost 10, with 16 bases in between. This CDR3 has 14 residues. From germline, CDR1 is LGHDT and CDR2 YNNKEL (reference sequence). The CDR3 DNA sequence: TGTGCCAGCAGCCAAGCGTCGGGAGCCCCGGGAGCTTTCTTT. Its translation: CASSQASGAPGAFF.

This clonotype was counted between two and nine times. This rearrangement joins TRBV20-1 to TRBJ1-2, with a weak D call TRBD1 (6 bases). Trimming cost V 1 base and J 0 bases, with 12 bases left between them. This CDR3 region has 15 residues. Germline CDR1 and CDR2: DFQATT and SNEGSKA (reference sequence). CDR3 residues: CSARGGQGTNYGYTF. The DNA of the CDR3 is TGCAGTGCTAGAGGGGGGCAGGGGACTAACTATGGCTACACCTTC.

Of note for this clonotype: It may be a read error: a sequence one base away is much more abundant. The V and J genes are TRBV7-2 and TRBJ2-1; D uncertain. CDR3 length equals 12 residues. CDR1 and CDR2 (germline): SGHTA, FQGNSA. The CDR3 DNA reads as TGTGCCAGCAGCTTAATGAGCGCCGCGAGACTCTTC. Encoded protein: CASSLMSAARLF.

At least ten counts were recorded for this clonotype. This sequence joins TRBV20-1 and TRBJ2-1; 14 positions match TRBD2. The CDR3 runs to 16 residues. The ends lost 6 bases at V and 7 bases at J; junction bases unmatched: 11. Germline V CDR1 and CDR2: DFQATT, SNEGSKA (reference sequence). The CDR3 protein is CSAMGLAGARGNEQFF. Written as DNA, the CDR3 is TGCAGTGCCATGGGACTAGCGGGGGCCCGGGGTAATGAGCAGTTCTTC.

This clonotype has only a few counts. J is TRBJ2-5 and V is TRBV6-2 or TRBV6-3, with D possibly TRBD1 on 5 matching bases. Looked up from germline, CDR1 is MNHEY and CDR2 is SVGEGT. With 7 bases removed from V and 3 bases from J, the gap between germline ends came to 12 bases. The CDR3 consists of 13 residues. CDR3 sequence: CASIGESEETQYF. Here the CDR3 DNA reads TGTGCCAGCATAGGGGAAAGTGAAGAGACCCAGTACTTC.

This clonotype was counted many times. A read error may account for a junction end that differs from germline. The gene calls are TRBV6-5 and TRBJ1-5; D ambiguous. The CDR3 totals 13 residues. CDR1 is MNHEY and CDR2 is SVGAGI in the germline V gene. CDR3 residues: CASSSREDQPQNF. In nucleotides, the CDR3 is TGTGCCAGCAGTTCCCGGGAAGATCAGCCCCAGAATTTT.

The table lists this clonotype with a few counts. This chain joins TRBV24-1 and TRBJ2-5; 8 nucleotides agree with TRBD1. The CDR3 runs to 17 residues. Losses at the gene ends were 0 bases for V and 3 bases for J; bases not matched to a gene: 8. Germline CDR1 is KGHDR and CDR2 is SFDVKD. The CDR3 region has the DNA TGTGCCACCAGTGATTTGCATGGGCAGGGGGCTAAAGAGACCCAGTACTTC. Encoded protein: CATSDLHGQGAKETQYF.

This clonotype was picked up a small number of times. This may arise from a read error, as a much more abundant clone is one base away. The genes are TRBV20-1 and TRBJ2-2; 8 bases line up with TRBD1. The CDR3 runs 17 residues. After removal of 3 bases from V and 5 bases from J, the junction contained 14 bases not matched to a gene. Germline V CDR1 and CDR2: DFQATT, SNEGSKA (reference sequence). CDR3 protein: CSASRDGQGSGTGELFF. Here the CDR3 DNA reads TGCAGTGCTAGCCGCGACGGACAGGGAAGTGGTACCGGGGAGCTGTTTTTT.

For this clonotype: This may be a read error, as it is one base from a much larger clone. V gene TRBV20-1 combines with J gene TRBJ1-2; D possibly corresponds to TRBD1 (6 bases). The CDR3 sequence is 13 residues long. V gave up 5 bases and J gave up 4 bases, with 14 bases separating them. The germline V gene encodes CDR1 DFQATT and CDR2 SNEGSKA (reference sequence). CDR3 region: CSASNRVTYGYTF. In DNA form, the CDR3 reads TGCAGTGCTTCGAACAGGGTCACCTATGGCTACACCTTC.

This chain links TRBV5-5 with TRBJ1-1; D is perhaps TRBD1 (6 bases). Germline CDR1 and CDR2: SGHKS and YYEKEE (reference sequence). The CDR3 spans 16 residues. V was pared by 4 bases and J by 1 base, with 17 bases between. CDR3 sequence: CASSSRWGAANTEAFF. The CDR3 DNA reads TGTGCCAGCAGCAGCCGATGGGGGGCTGCGAACACTGAAGCTTTCTTT. Supplemented by reference TRBV5-5 and TRBJ1-1, the full variable domain reads DAGVTQSPTHLIKTRGQQVTLRCSPISGHKSVSWYQQVLGQGPQFIFQYYEKEERGRGNFPDRFSARQFPNYSSELNVNALLLGDSALYLCASSSRWGAANTEAFFGQGTRLTVV.

The rearrangement links TRBV6-6 to TRBJ2-1; a weak D match, TRBD2 (6 bases). The CDR3 loop spans 15 amino acids. The V end lost 6 bases, the J end lost 5 bases, and 17 bases lay between the germline ends. Germline loops: CDR1 MNHNY, CDR2 SVGAGI (reference sequence). This CDR3 reads CASSPWGESHNEQFF. The CDR3 DNA reads as TGTGCCAGCAGCCCCTGGGGGGAGTCCCACAATGAGCAGTTCTTC.

This clonotype came up many times. J is TRBJ1-1 and V is TRBV11-3; a weak D match, TRBD1 (5 bases). Trimming took 4 bases from V and 1 from J, leaving 22 bases between them. The CDR3 extends over 18 amino acids. CDR1 is SGHNT, CDR2 YENEEA, per germline. The CDR3 loop reads CASSSPIETASWNTEAFF. CDR3 DNA: TGTGCCAGCAGCTCCCCGATAGAGACAGCATCCTGGAACACTGAAGCTTTCTTT.

This clonotype was recorded at least ten times. V and J are TRBV27 and TRBJ2-5; D might be TRBD2 (7 bases). Germline CDR1 reads MNHEY; CDR2 reads SMNVEV (reference sequence). Trimming cost V 8 bases and J 5 bases, with 18 bases left between them. The CDR3 runs 14 residues. DNA of the CDR3: TGTGCCAGCGGATCGAGGGGGGGCTGGGAGACCCAGTACTTC. This codes for CASGSRGGWETQYF.

This clonotype has ten or more counts. This rearrangement joins TRBV5-1 to TRBJ1-1; D is possibly TRBD1 (5 bases). The CDR3 runs to 11 residues. The germline gives CDR1 SGHRS, CDR2 YFSETQ. The V end was cut by 6 bases, the J end by 4 bases, with 7 bases between. The DNA of the CDR3 is TGCGCCAGCACAAGGGGCACTGAAGCTTTCTTT. It is translated as CASTRGTEAFF.

Ten or more counts support this clonotype. The V and J genes are TRBV9 and TRBJ1-1, with D perhaps TRBD1 (5 bases). The CDR3 totals 13 residues. Germline-derived CDR1 and CDR2 are SGDLS and YYNGEE. The V end lost 1 base, the J end lost 7 bases, and 11 bases lay between the germline ends. In DNA, the CDR3 is TGTGCCAGCAGCGTACGGTGGCAGGGTGAAGCTTTCTTT. Its protein is CASSVRWQGEAFF.

This clonotype was observed many times. This chain connects TRBV20-1 to TRBJ2-2; tentative D call: TRBD2 (5 bases). The CDR3 consists of 13 residues. CDR1 and CDR2 (germline): DFQATT, SNEGSKA (reference sequence). Trimming cost V 3 bases and J 5 bases, with 10 bases left between them. This chain's CDR3 is CSASFGVTGELFF. CDR3 in DNA: TGCAGTGCTAGTTTCGGGGTGACCGGGGAGCTGTTTTTT.

This clonotype was seen many times. The chain uses TRBV5-1 and TRBJ1-6; no clear D. Trimming took off 2 bases at V and 0 bases at J, with 6 bases between the two ends. CDR1 and CDR2 (germline): SGHRS, YFSETQ. The CDR3 is made up of 15 amino acids. CDR3 coding DNA: TGCGCCAGCAGCTTACAGAGCTCCTATAATTCACCCCTCCACTTT. Translation gives CASSLQSSYNSPLHF.